A selection of T cell receptor beta chains follows, all from one sample in a study of T cell repertoires in cytomegalovirus infection. TCRdb re-analysed the reads in MiXCR, keeping a single row per CDR3 protein. The table has about 450,000 distinct CDR3 sequences, roughly 30% seen once. Input material: PBMCs. Source of these receptors: a human donor in good health (CMV status not recorded). Some clones in this sample may be carry-over from other donors' samples. Each CDR3 is given with its conserved first and last residue. The D gene is left open where the match is weak. Size is stated for part of the rows, as once, few or many counts, or as a class when the clone is expanded.

>NA|TRBJ1-5|NA|TRBV6-1
TGTGCCAGCAGTGAGTCAGGGAATCAGCCCCAGCCTTTT
CASSESGNQPQPF
>NA|TRBJ2-3|TRBD2|TRBV28
TGTGCCAGCAGTGGGACTAGCGGGGGGCCGGGGGCAGATACGCAGTATTTT
CASSGTSGGPGADTQYF
>NA|TRBJ2-6|NA|TRBV25-1
TGTGCCAGCAGTGCACTCCCCACCCAGCCTGGGGCCAACGTCCTGACTTTC
CASSALPTQPGANVLTF
>NA|TRBJ2-3|TRBD2|TRBV20-1
TGCAGTGCTAGCCACATCACCCGGGGGGGGTCTAGCACAGATACGCAGTATTTT
CSASHITRGGSSTDTQYF
>many|TRBJ2-1|TRBD2|TRBV7-2
TGTGCCAGCAGCATCTACGGGGGGGGGTCTAATGAGCAGTTCTTC
CASSIYGGGSNEQFF
>many|TRBJ2-2|NA|TRBV5-6
TGTGCCAGCAGCTTGCATACTTGGGACGGGGAGCTGTTTTTT
CASSLHTWDGELFF
>few|TRBJ1-1|NA|TRBV5-6
TGTGCCAGCAGCGGGGACTCAGCTAACACTGAAGCTTTCTTT
CASSGDSANTEAFF
>many|TRBJ1-6|NA|TRBV18
TGTGCCAGCTCCCGCGCCCAGGCTAATTCACCCCTCCACTTT
CASSRAQANSPLHF
>NA|TRBJ1-1|NA|TRBV15
TGTGCCACCAGCAGAGATCTAAGAGTCACTGAAGCTTTCTTT
CATSRDLRVTEAFF
>NA|TRBJ2-1|NA|TRBV12-3/TRBV12-4
TGTGCCAGCAGTTTAGCGCCCGCGGGGAATGAGCAGTTCTTC
CASSLAPAGNEQFF
>NA|TRBJ1-4|NA|TRBV20-1
TGCAGTGCTAGAGATTACGCGGGCTCTAATGAAAAACTGTTTTTT
CSARDYAGSNEKLFF
>few|TRBJ1-4|TRBD1|TRBV4-1
TGCGCCAGCAGCCAAGTGCTCGGACAGGGGGTATCACTGTTTTTT
CASSQVLGQGVSLFF
>many|TRBJ2-5|TRBD2|TRBV7-2
TGTGCCTCATGCGCTAGCGGGGGGGTGGAGACCCAGTACTTC
CASCASGGVETQYF
>few|TRBJ2-1|TRBD2|TRBV12-3/TRBV12-4
TGTGCCAGCAGTCTAGGACTAGCGGGGCCTGTGGATGAGCAGTTCTTC
CASSLGLAGPVDEQFF
>NA|TRBJ1-3|NA|TRBV5-6
TGTGCCAGCAGCTTGGATCGCAGGGATGACACCATATATTTT
CASSLDRRDDTIYF
>NA|TRBJ2-4|NA|TRBV28
TGTGCCAGCAGCCCAGTGGGCCTTAAAAACATTCAGTACTTC
CASSPVGLKNIQYF
>NA|TRBJ2-3|NA|TRBV12-3/TRBV12-4
TGTGCCAGCAGTGGGGGGGGCGAGGATACGCAGTATTTT
CASSGGGEDTQYF
>few|TRBJ1-5|NA|TRBV12-3/TRBV12-4
TGTGCCAGCACTTCGACTAATCAGCCCCAGCATTTT
CASTSTNQPQHF
>few|TRBJ1-5|NA|TRBV15
TGTGCCACCAGCAGAGGTGGCAGGGGAGGGAATCAGCCCCAGCATTTT
CATSRGGRGGNQPQHF
>few|TRBJ1-2|NA|TRBV20-1
TGCAGTGCTAGAGACAGGGAGAATCGGGGCTACACCTTC
CSARDRENRGYTF
>few|TRBJ2-1|NA|TRBV4-1
TGTGCCAGCAGCCAAGGTGCGGGTGAGCAGTTCTTC
CASSQGAGEQFF
>few|TRBJ2-1|NA|TRBV7-6
TGTGCCAGCAGCTTAGCGTCTTCGAGCTCCTACAATGAGCAGTTCTTC
CASSLASSSSYNEQFF
>many|TRBJ2-3|NA|TRBV10-3
TGTGCCATCAGTGACCCGGGGCAGGGGCACACAGATACGCAGTATTTT
CAISDPGQGHTDTQYF
>NA|TRBJ1-3|NA|TRBV6-5
TGTGCCAGCAGTTACTCCGGGCTTACCTCTGGAAACACCATATATTTT
CASSYSGLTSGNTIYF
>NA|TRBJ1-6|TRBD1|TRBV5-6
TGTGCCAGCAGCCGGGACAGGCCTAATTCACCCCTCCAATTT
CASSRDRPNSPLQF
>few|TRBJ2-3|NA|TRBV7-6
TGTGCCAGCAGCAGATCGGACGGAGAGGGCACAGATACGCAGTATTTT
CASSRSDGEGTDTQYF
>NA|TRBJ1-5|TRBD1|TRBV5-1
TGCGCCAGCAGCCCGGGGACAGCGGGACAGCCCCAGCATTTT
CASSPGTAGQPQHF
>NA|TRBJ2-2|NA|TRBV28
TGTGCCAGCAGTAATGGACATACTATCGCGAACACCGGGGAGCTGTTTTTT
CASSNGHTIANTGELFF
>few|TRBJ2-3|NA|TRBV4-3
TGCGCCAGCAGCCAAGATGGTGTTCATAGCACAGATACGCAGTATTTT
CASSQDGVHSTDTQYF
>NA|TRBJ1-5|NA|TRBV20-1
TGCAGTGCTAAAGACAGCAATCAGCCCCAGCATTTT
CSAKDSNQPQHF
>few|TRBJ2-7|NA|TRBV20-1
TGCAGTGCTAGATCTCGTACAGGGAACAACCTATACGAGCAGTACTTC
CSARSRTGNNLYEQYF
>NA|TRBJ2-1|TRBD2|TRBV25-1
TGTGCCAGCAGTGGTTGGACTAGCGGGGGCAATGAGCAGTTCTTC
CASSGWTSGGNEQFF
>NA|TRBJ2-5|NA|TRBV27
TGTGCCAGCAGTCCGGGACACAGAGGGGAGACCCAGTACTTC
CASSPGHRGETQYF
>NA|TRBJ2-7|TRBD1|TRBV25-1
TGTGCCAGCAGTGTCACAGGGGGCTCCGACGAGCAGTACTTC
CASSVTGGSDEQYF
>NA|TRBJ1-2|NA|TRBV19
TGTGCCATTAGTCCGGGACTGACTAACTATGGCTACACCTTC
CAISPGLTNYGYTF
>few|TRBJ2-2|TRBD1|TRBV12-3/TRBV12-4
TGTGCCAGCAACTCACAGGGGGCGGTCGGGGAGCTGTTTTTT
CASNSQGAVGELFF
>many|TRBJ1-6|NA|TRBV7-2
TGTGCCAGCAGCAACCGACAGACTTATAATTCACCCCTCCACTTT
CASSNRQTYNSPLHF
>few|TRBJ2-1|TRBD1|TRBV20-1
TGCAGTGCTACCTCTACAGGGGGCACCTACAATGAGCAGTTCTTC
CSATSTGGTYNEQFF
>NA|TRBJ1-1|NA|TRBV18
TGTGCCAGCTCACGGGACGGTTGGGCAGCCACTGAAGCTTTCTTT
CASSRDGWAATEAFF
>few|TRBJ2-2|NA|TRBV6-8
TGTGCCAGCAGTTACGTCACGGTGAACACCGGGGAGCTGTTTTTT
CASSYVTVNTGELFF
>NA|TRBJ2-1|TRBD2|TRBV6-5
TGTGCCAGCAGTTCCCTCGGGGGGGCTGACAATGAGCAGTTCTTC
CASSSLGGADNEQFF
>once|TRBJ2-7|TRBD1|TRBV6-5
TGTGCCAGCAGTGGTGCTTGGACAGGGAGTAAACAGCAGTACTTC
CASSGAWTGSKQQYF
>many|TRBJ1-1|NA|TRBV7-6
TGTGCCAGCAGCTTAAACACCAGGGCAGGGAACACTGAAGCTTTCTTT
CASSLNTRAGNTEAFF
>few|TRBJ2-2|NA|TRBV7-2
TGTGCCAGCAGCTTAGTGCGGCGGGCCGGGGAGCTGTTTTTT
CASSLVRRAGELFF
>NA|TRBJ1-3|NA|TRBV5-1
TGCGCCAGCAGCGACCGACATGGAAACACCATATATTTT
CASSDRHGNTIYF
>NA|TRBJ1-5|NA|TRBV2
TGTGCCAGCAGCGCGGGTGGGGCCGGTAATCAGCCCCAGCATTTT
CASSAGGAGNQPQHF
>NA|TRBJ1-2|TRBD1|TRBV4-1
TGCGCCAGCAGCCAAGACCCGACAGGGTTTCGTAAAGGCTACACCTTC
CASSQDPTGFRKGYTF
>NA|TRBJ2-1|TRBD1|TRBV19
TGTGCCATTAGTCCGACGGGACAGAGGATAAATGAGCAGTTCTTC
CAISPTGQRINEQFF
>NA|TRBJ1-5|NA|TRBV4-1
TGCGCCAGCAGCCAACGAGTCGGGGTGAAAGGCAATCAGCCCCAGCATTTT
CASSQRVGVKGNQPQHF
>many|TRBJ1-5|NA|TRBV7-2
TGTGCCAGCAGCCTCAGGGTCCGTCAGCCCCAGCATTTT
CASSLRVRQPQHF